A selection of T cell receptor beta chains follows, all from one sample in a study of blood T cell repertoires in COVID-19. Assay: immunoSEQ multiplex PCR; the TCRdb copy retains only in-frame clones and omits some. The table includes roughly 70,000 clones, around 86% detected once. Sequenced input: peripheral blood. The receptor set was obtained from a man in his 70s with active COVID-19. The conserved cysteine and the conserved F or W are not part of the CDR3 here. Only some rows state a clone size, as once, few, many or a class for expanded clones.

j_call: TRBJ1-4
v_call: TRBV4-2
clone_size: many
cdr3_aa: ASSQTTGYGNEKLF

j_call: TRBJ2-3
v_call: TRBV6-2/TRBV6-3
clone_size: .
cdr3_aa: ASSPPGRTRDTQY

j_call: TRBJ2-3
v_call: TRBV19
clone_size: .
cdr3_aa: ASSRPPGHPSTDTQY

j_call: TRBJ1-1
v_call: TRBV5-1
clone_size: .
cdr3_aa: ASSLRGGTEAF

j_call: TRBJ1-2
v_call: TRBV19
clone_size: .
cdr3_aa: ASNSRQGWDGYT

j_call: TRBJ2-7
v_call: TRBV7-8
clone_size: .
cdr3_aa: ASSLGSSGYEQY

j_call: TRBJ2-4
v_call: TRBV7-2
clone_size: once
cdr3_aa: ASSDPPQGAKNIQY

j_call: TRBJ1-4
v_call: TRBV7-2
clone_size: .
cdr3_aa: ASSPRDEKLF

j_call: TRBJ2-5
v_call: TRBV5-1
clone_size: .
cdr3_aa: ASSPGSGETQY

j_call: TRBJ2-1
v_call: TRBV30
clone_size: .
cdr3_aa: AWRGQGGLDEQF

j_call: TRBJ2-7
v_call: TRBV19
clone_size: .
cdr3_aa: ASSTRRGPGYEQY

j_call: TRBJ2-3
v_call: TRBV5-4
clone_size: .
cdr3_aa: AYKREVADTQY

j_call: TRBJ2-1
v_call: TRBV6-6
clone_size: .
cdr3_aa: ASSYSRQSSYNEQF

j_call: TRBJ2-3
v_call: TRBV11-3
clone_size: once
cdr3_aa: ASSVARAPDTQY

j_call: TRBJ2-1
v_call: TRBV5-4
clone_size: .
cdr3_aa: ASSPPGLANNEQF

j_call: TRBJ1-2
v_call: TRBV4-3
clone_size: .
cdr3_aa: ASSPGDRGPYGYT

j_call: TRBJ2-7
v_call: TRBV30
clone_size: few
cdr3_aa: AWRTSVEQY

j_call: TRBJ2-3
v_call: TRBV7-2
clone_size: .
cdr3_aa: ASTPRGRTQY

j_call: TRBJ1-5
v_call: TRBV7-8
clone_size: .
cdr3_aa: ASSFGRVGNQPQH

j_call: TRBJ2-3
v_call: TRBV5-4
clone_size: .
cdr3_aa: ASSLGVGGLGSDTQY

j_call: TRBJ2-7
v_call: TRBV7-2
clone_size: .
cdr3_aa: ASSLFSGRATSYEQY

j_call: TRBJ1-1
v_call: TRBV7-2
clone_size: .
cdr3_aa: ASTPVGRQAGTEAF

j_call: TRBJ2-7
v_call: TRBV7-2
clone_size: .
cdr3_aa: ASSPGSGTPSYEQY

j_call: TRBJ2-1
v_call: TRBV28
clone_size: .
cdr3_aa: ASTPRGGLGANEQF

j_call: TRBJ2-2
v_call: TRBV11-1
clone_size: .
cdr3_aa: ASSTRDRENTGELF

j_call: TRBJ1-4
v_call: TRBV19
clone_size: .
cdr3_aa: ASSITGNEKLF

j_call: TRBJ2-5
v_call: TRBV21-1
clone_size: .
cdr3_aa: ASSKSAQY

j_call: TRBJ1-1
v_call: TRBV6-2/TRBV6-3
clone_size: few
cdr3_aa: ASSLAQGATEAF

j_call: TRBJ2-7
v_call: TRBV7-2
clone_size: once
cdr3_aa: ASSPRGRAPYEQY

j_call: TRBJ2-1
v_call: TRBV7-3
clone_size: .
cdr3_aa: ASTPVMFGEQF

j_call: TRBJ1-2
v_call: TRBV7-9
clone_size: .
cdr3_aa: ASSSGTGGVLGYT

j_call: TRBJ2-7
v_call: TRBV6-2/TRBV6-3
clone_size: .
cdr3_aa: ASSPRTLSHEQY

j_call: TRBJ2-3
v_call: TRBV9
clone_size: .
cdr3_aa: ASSASGVAWDTQY

j_call: TRBJ2-6
v_call: TRBV29-1
clone_size: .
cdr3_aa: SVGSGTGSSSGANVLT

j_call: TRBJ2-5
v_call: TRBV11-3
clone_size: .
cdr3_aa: ASSLRDRGRGETQY

j_call: TRBJ2-7
v_call: TRBV27
clone_size: few
cdr3_aa: ASSSLGQSHEQY

j_call: TRBJ2-3
v_call: TRBV9
clone_size: .
cdr3_aa: ASSVGGEVTDTQY

j_call: TRBJ1-2
v_call: TRBV6-5
clone_size: once
cdr3_aa: ASSPSGTNLYGYT

j_call: TRBJ2-5
v_call: TRBV7-9
clone_size: .
cdr3_aa: ASSLGTSGFQETQY

j_call: TRBJ2-2
v_call: TRBV18
clone_size: .
cdr3_aa: ASSGPGELF

j_call: TRBJ1-1
v_call: TRBV6-2/TRBV6-3
clone_size: .
cdr3_aa: ASSSDRVGNTEAF

j_call: TRBJ1-5
v_call: TRBV7-8
clone_size: few
cdr3_aa: ASSLGTREPQH

j_call: TRBJ2-7
v_call: TRBV7-9
clone_size: once
cdr3_aa: ASSLLGREQY

j_call: TRBJ2-4
v_call: TRBV24-1
clone_size: .
cdr3_aa: ATSDLGGLAGRGENIQY

j_call: TRBJ2-3
v_call: TRBV10-2
clone_size: .
cdr3_aa: ASSLGLAGGPGDTQY

j_call: TRBJ1-6
v_call: TRBV24-1
clone_size: .
cdr3_aa: ATSDARTVTYNSPLH

j_call: TRBJ2-3
v_call: TRBV11-3
clone_size: .
cdr3_aa: ASSLAEAGGTQY

j_call: TRBJ1-4
v_call: TRBV7-2
clone_size: .
cdr3_aa: ASSLGAQGSELF

j_call: TRBJ1-2
v_call: TRBV27
clone_size: .
cdr3_aa: ASSLWAGQGYT

j_call: TRBJ2-1
v_call: TRBV2
clone_size: .
cdr3_aa: ASRRTSGSGEQF

j_call: TRBJ2-2
v_call: TRBV25-1
clone_size: .
cdr3_aa: ASSEGLAGGRDTGELF

j_call: TRBJ2-1
v_call: TRBV3-1/TRBV3-2
clone_size: .
cdr3_aa: ASSQGPGGSYNEQF

j_call: TRBJ2-5
v_call: TRBV12-5
clone_size: .
cdr3_aa: ASAGETQETQY

j_call: TRBJ2-2
v_call: TRBV5-1
clone_size: .
cdr3_aa: ASSPGTGWDTGELF

j_call: TRBJ2-7
v_call: TRBV12-3/TRBV12-4
clone_size: .
cdr3_aa: ASSLGTAGEQY

j_call: TRBJ2-1
v_call: TRBV7-3
clone_size: .
cdr3_aa: ASSLGPYNEQF

j_call: TRBJ2-1
v_call: TRBV7-2
clone_size: once
cdr3_aa: ASSLGRVRHEQF

j_call: TRBJ1-2
v_call: TRBV27
clone_size: .
cdr3_aa: ASSLSPQVPYGYT